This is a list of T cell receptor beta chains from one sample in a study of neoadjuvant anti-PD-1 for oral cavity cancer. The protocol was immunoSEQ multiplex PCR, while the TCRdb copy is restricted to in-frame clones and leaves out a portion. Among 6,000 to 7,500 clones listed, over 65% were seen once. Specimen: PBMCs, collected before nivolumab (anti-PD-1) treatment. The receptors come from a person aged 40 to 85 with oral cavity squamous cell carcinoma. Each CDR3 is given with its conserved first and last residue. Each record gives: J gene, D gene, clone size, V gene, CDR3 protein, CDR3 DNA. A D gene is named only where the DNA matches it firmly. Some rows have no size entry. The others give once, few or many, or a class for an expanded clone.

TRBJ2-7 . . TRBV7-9 CASSPTQGTYEQYF TGTGCCAGCAGCCCCACACAGGGAACCTACGAGCAGTACTTC
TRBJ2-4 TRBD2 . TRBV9 CASSPGGNIQYF TGTGCCAGCAGCCCGGGAGGGAACATTCAGTACTTC
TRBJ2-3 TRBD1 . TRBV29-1 CSVATGGTDTQYF TGCAGCGTTGCGACAGGGGGCACGGATACGCAGTATTTT
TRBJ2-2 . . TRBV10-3 CAISAMDTGELFF TGTGCCATCAGTGCCATGGACACCGGGGAGCTGTTTTTT
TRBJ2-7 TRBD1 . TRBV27 CASSLNSAGTGGYEQYF TGTGCCAGCAGTTTGAACTCAGCCGGGACAGGGGGCTACGAGCAGTACTTC
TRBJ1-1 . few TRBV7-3 CASSLYRDAEAFF TGTGCCAGCAGCCTGTACAGGGACGCTGAAGCTTTCTTT
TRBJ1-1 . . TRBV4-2 CASSPHQGTEAFF TGTGCCAGCAGCCCCCATCAGGGTACTGAAGCTTTCTTT
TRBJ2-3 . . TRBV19 CASSPRGRTDTQYF TGTGCCAGTAGCCCTCGAGGCCGCACAGATACGCAGTATTTT
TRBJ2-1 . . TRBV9 CASSVDRGASNEQFF TGTGCCAGCAGCGTAGATAGGGGGGCTTCCAATGAGCAGTTCTTC
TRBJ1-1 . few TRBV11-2 CASSLEFGQMNTEAFF TGTGCCAGCAGCTTAGAATTTGGACAGATGAACACTGAAGCTTTCTTT
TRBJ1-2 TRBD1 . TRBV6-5 CASSTDRGGNYGYTF TGTGCCAGCAGCACTGACCGAGGGGGCAACTATGGCTACACCTTC
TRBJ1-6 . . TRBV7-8 CASSSAVGGAAYNSPLHF TGTGCCAGCAGCTCAGCGGTGGGGGGCGCGGCCTATAATTCACCCCTCCACTTT
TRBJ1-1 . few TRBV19 CASSIQGNTEAFF TGTGCCAGTAGTATTCAGGGGAACACTGAAGCTTTCTTT
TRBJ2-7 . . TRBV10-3 CAINRDDSNYEQYF TGTGCCATCAACAGGGACGATTCAAACTACGAGCAGTACTTC
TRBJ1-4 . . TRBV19 CASSIPRGGEKLFF TGTGCCAGTAGTATACCCAGGGGCGGTGAAAAACTGTTTTTT
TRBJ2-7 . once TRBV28 CASGPEQYF TGTGCCAGCGGCCCCGAGCAGTACTTC
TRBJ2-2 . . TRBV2 CASSDNTGELFF TGTGCCAGCAGTGATAACACCGGGGAGCTGTTTTTT
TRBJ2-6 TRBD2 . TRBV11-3 CASSSNTAGVGANVLTF TGTGCCAGCAGCTCCAATACCGCGGGGGTTGGGGCCAACGTCCTGACTTTC
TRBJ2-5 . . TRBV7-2 CASTPFGGGGETQYF TGTGCCAGCACCCCCTTCGGAGGGGGAGGGGAGACCCAGTACTTC
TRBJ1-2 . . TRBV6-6 CASSYDRNYGYTF TGTGCCAGCAGTTACGACAGAAACTATGGCTACACCTTC
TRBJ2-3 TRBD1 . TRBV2 CASSGRGQGALADTQYF TGTGCCAGCAGTGGGAGAGGACAGGGGGCACTGGCAGATACGCAGTATTTT
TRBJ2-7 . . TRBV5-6 CASSSWDFFYEQYF TGTGCCAGCAGCTCATGGGACTTTTTCTACGAGCAGTACTTC
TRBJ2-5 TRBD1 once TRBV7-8 CASSPGTGGLKETQYF TGTGCCAGCAGTCCCGGGACAGGGGGCCTGAAAGAGACCCAGTACTTC
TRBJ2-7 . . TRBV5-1 CASSLATGPPGEQYF TGCGCCAGCAGCTTGGCCACAGGCCCCCCGGGAGAGCAGTACTTC
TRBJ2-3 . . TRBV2 CASSERQGGTDTQYF TGTGCCAGCAGTGAGAGGCAGGGTGGCACAGATACGCAGTATTTT